This T cell receptor (beta chain) was recorded in a study of blood T cell repertoires in COVID-19 (TCRdb year 2020). Regarding the research as a whole: The collaborator samples originated in the United States, Italy and Spain and spanned the acute and convalescent phases of COVID-19. The material from the prospective study consisted of cDNA or gDNA derived from T cells, B-cell-depleted T cells, or PBMCs. The dataset comprised deeply sampled blood TCRbeta repertoires from subjects exposed to, actively infected with, or recovered from COVID-19. A freely available public database, intended as a resource for researchers studying the immune response to SARS-CoV-2, is where the repertoires were released. The samples were drawn from two sources: the first 160 participants of the ongoing ImmuneRACE study, and 1,000 to 1,500 subjects contributed by 6 global collaborators. Nearly every sample came with metadata listing a de-identified subject ID, COVID-19 status, age in years and sex. Where HLA class I and class II types were available, the types were taken from metadata supplied by the sample provider, not from assay-based typing. Paper-wide results and their limitations: The amount of clinical and demographic metadata varied by source and participant and was provided uncurated.

Per the germline V gene, SGHRS is the CDR1 and YFSETQ is the CDR2. From cysteine to phenylalanine, the CDR3 is 15 amino acids long. The CDR3 DNA has 45 bases and is translated from base 1. Unmatched junction bases come to 8, with V trimmed by 5 bases and J by 3 bases. About this clone: No antigen is known for it. The record has no base qualities; no much larger clone is one base away.

Samples from volunteer blood donors who had recovered from COVID-19 were contributed by a second Seattle source. Whole blood was collected in K2EDTA tubes by collaborating institutions according to the institutions' own protocols. Collaborator samples were shipped for TCRbeta analysis as frozen whole blood, isolated PBMCs, or DNA extracted from either sample type. TCRbeta CDR3 regions were amplified from genomic DNA by means of the immunoSEQ Assay, a bias-controlled multiplex PCR. The paper's data handling went like this. The number of nucleated cells in each sample was estimated from the amplification of reference gene primers within the assay. To quantify the absolute abundance of each unique TCRbeta CDR3 rearrangement, sequence reads were collapsed and filtered. For each sample, productive Simpson clonality was calculated by taking the square root of Simpson's diversity index across productive rearrangements. TCRdb mirrors the immuneACCESS table, restricted to in-frame sequences. Some clones are absent from its copies; in checked studies, under half trace to an unresolved V gene, and the reason for the others is unknown. That table furnishes V, J and clone size, whereas the DNA furnished D and trimming. The sample has 200,000 to 250,000 clones on record, about nine tenths of them singletons. The ten largest account for around 6.5% of the sample.

This receptor was identified in a man aged 55-75 years who had recovered from COVID-19. The rearranged segments are TRBV5-1 and TRBJ2-3, and 8 junctional nucleotides match TRBD2. The specimen was peripheral blood. The bases are TGCGCCAGCAGGGCAACTAGCGGAGCGACAGATACGCAGTATTTT. This sequence encodes CASRATSGATDTQYF.